This T cell receptor beta chain was documented in a study of cytomegalovirus exposure and HLA in healthy donors. PCR was performed using 60 Vbeta and 13 Jbeta primers. Sequencing used immunoSEQ multiplex PCR; TCRdb keeps in-frame clones, though not all of them. Of 95,000 to 150,000 clones in the sample, around 86% were seen once. The source of this sequence is a man younger than 45 in good health and CMV-seronegative. Sample: PBMCs.

The CDR3 is CASSSPERVNYGYTF. CDR3 bases: TGTGCCAGCAGCTCCCCCGAACGGGTTAACTATGGCTACACCTTC. The rearrangement links TRBV7-2 to TRBJ1-2; D gene unclear. Trimming cost V 4 bases and J 1 base, with 13 bases left between them. The V gene's germline CDR1 is SGHTA and CDR2 FQGNSA. CDR3 size: 15 residues.